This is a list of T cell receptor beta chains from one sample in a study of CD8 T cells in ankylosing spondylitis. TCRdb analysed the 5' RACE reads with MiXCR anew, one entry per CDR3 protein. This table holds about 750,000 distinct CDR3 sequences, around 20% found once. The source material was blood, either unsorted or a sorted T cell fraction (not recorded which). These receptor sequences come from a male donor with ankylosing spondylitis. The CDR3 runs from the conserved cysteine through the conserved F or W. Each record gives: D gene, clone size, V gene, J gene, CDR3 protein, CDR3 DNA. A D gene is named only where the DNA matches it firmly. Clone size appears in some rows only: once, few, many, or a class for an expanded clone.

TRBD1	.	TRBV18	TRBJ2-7	CASSPPGQVNEQYF	TGTGCCAGCTCACCACCGGGACAGGTGAACGAGCAGTACTTC
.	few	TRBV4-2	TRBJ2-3	CASSQERPSTQYF	TGTGCCAGCAGCCAAGAAAGACCAAGTACGCAGTATTTT
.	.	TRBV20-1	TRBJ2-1	CSAGLRAFNEQFF	TGCAGTGCCGGCCTACGGGCCTTCAATGAGCAGTTCTTC
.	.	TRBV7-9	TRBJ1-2	CASSLERGANYGYTF	TGTGCCAGCAGCTTAGAGAGGGGCGCTAACTATGGCTACACCTTC
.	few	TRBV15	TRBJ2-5	CATSRPGETQYF	TGTGCCACCAGCCGCCCAGGGGAGACCCAGTACTTC
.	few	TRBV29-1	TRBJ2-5	CSVLPDNNQETQYF	TGCAGCGTTCTCCCGGACAATAACCAAGAGACCCAGTACTTC
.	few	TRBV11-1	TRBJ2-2	CASSRNREAGELFF	TGTGCCAGCAGCCGGAACAGGGAGGCCGGGGAGCTGTTTTTT
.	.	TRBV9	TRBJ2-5	CASSPFKLSGETQYF	TGTGCCAGCAGCCCCTTCAAACTAAGTGGAGAGACCCAGTACTTC
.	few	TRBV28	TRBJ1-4	CAISGGLIEKLFF	TGTGCCATAAGCGGAGGGTTAATCGAAAAACTGTTTTTT
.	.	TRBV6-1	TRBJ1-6	CASSEAGPGWANGSPLHF	TGTGCCAGCAGTGAAGCGGGACCCGGGTGGGCCAACGGTTCACCCCTCCACTTT
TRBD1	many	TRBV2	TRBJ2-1	CASYYRGPKDNEQFF	TGTGCCAGCTATTACAGGGGGCCCAAGGACAATGAGCAGTTCTTC
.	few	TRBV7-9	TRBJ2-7	CASSMDHNEQYF	TGTGCCAGCAGCATGGACCATAACGAGCAGTACTTC
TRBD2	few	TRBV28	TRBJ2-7	CASSPPGSGRGYEQYF	TGTGCCAGCAGTCCCCCGGGTAGCGGGAGGGGATACGAGCAGTACTTC
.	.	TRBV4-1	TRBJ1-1	CASSQEKGLTEAFF	TGCGCCAGCAGCCAAGAGAAGGGGCTGACTGAAGCTTTCTTT
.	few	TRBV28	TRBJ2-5	CASSLWGGQGEETQYF	TGTGCCAGCAGTTTATGGGGGGGGCAGGGTGAAGAGACCCAGTACTTC
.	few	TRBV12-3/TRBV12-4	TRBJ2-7	CASSLEPRSNEQYF	TGTGCCAGCAGTTTAGAGCCTCGGAGCAACGAGCAGTACTTC
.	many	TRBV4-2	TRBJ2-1	CASSQDVRSGQFF	TGTGCCAGCAGCCAAGATGTAAGGAGTGGGCAGTTCTTC
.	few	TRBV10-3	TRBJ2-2	CAISDFWTGELFF	TGTGCCATCAGTGATTTCTGGACCGGGGAGCTGTTTTTT
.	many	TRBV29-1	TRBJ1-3	CSAESSGNTIYF	TGCAGCGCCGAATCCTCTGGAAACACCATATATTTT
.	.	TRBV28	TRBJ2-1	CASSLSAWRSYNEQFF	TGTGCCAGCAGCCTTAGCGCCTGGCGGTCCTACAATGAGCAGTTCTTC
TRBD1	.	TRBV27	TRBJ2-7	CASSLTGTASYYEQYF	TGTGCCAGCAGTCTCACCGGGACAGCGTCGTACTACGAGCAGTACTTC
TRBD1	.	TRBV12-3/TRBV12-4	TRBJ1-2	CASSRTGGSYTF	TGTGCCAGCAGCAGGACAGGCGGGAGCTACACCTTC
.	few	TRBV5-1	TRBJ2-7	CASSLGGPVGSYEQYF	TGCGCCAGCAGCTTGGGCGGACCGGTAGGCTCCTACGAGCAGTACTTC
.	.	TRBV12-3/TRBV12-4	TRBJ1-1	CASSFQTVMNTEAFF	TGTGCCAGCAGCTTCCAGACAGTCATGAACACTGAAGCTTTCTTT
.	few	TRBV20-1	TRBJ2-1	CSARDWTATYNEQFF	TGCAGTGCTAGAGATTGGACAGCGACCTACAATGAGCAGTTCTTC
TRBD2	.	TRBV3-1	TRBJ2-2	CASSQVGGATGELFF	TGTGCCAGCAGCCAAGTCGGGGGGGCTACCGGGGAGCTGTTTTTT
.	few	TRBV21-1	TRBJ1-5	CASSSVFAGGTYQPQHF	.
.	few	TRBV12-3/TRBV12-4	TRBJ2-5	CASSLHAGGGETQYF	TGTGCCAGCAGTTTACATGCAGGGGGAGGAGAGACCCAGTACTTC
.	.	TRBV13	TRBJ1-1	CASSFQGAEAFF	TGTGCCAGCAGCTTCCAGGGCGCTGAAGCTTTCTTT
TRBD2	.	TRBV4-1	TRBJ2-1	CASSQDLPGEGRAFPYNEQFF	TGCGCCAGCAGCCAAGATCTCCCAGGTGAAGGGAGGGCTTTCCCCTACAATGAGCAGTTCTTC
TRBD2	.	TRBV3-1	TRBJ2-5	CASSRTSGVGETRYF	TGTGCCAGCAGCCGGACTAGCGGAGTGGGAGAGACCCGGTACTTC
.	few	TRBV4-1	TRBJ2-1	CASSHPVPIGDDEQFF	TGCGCCAGCAGCCACCCAGTCCCGATCGGAGACGATGAGCAGTTCTTC
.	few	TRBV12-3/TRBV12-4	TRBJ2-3	CASSASGFTDTQYF	TGTGCCAGCAGTGCTTCCGGGTTCACAGATACGCAGTATTTT
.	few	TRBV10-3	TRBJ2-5	CAISESGAEETQYF	TGTGCCATCAGTGAGTCGGGGGCAGAAGAGACCCAGTACTTC
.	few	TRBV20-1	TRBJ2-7	CSAEVQGKSYEQYF	TGCAGTGCTGAGGTACAGGGAAAAAGTTACGAGCAGTACTTC
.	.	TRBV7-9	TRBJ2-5	CASSPLQGRAEETQYF	TGTGCCAGCAGCCCTTTACAGGGTCGAGCAGAAGAGACCCAGTACTTC
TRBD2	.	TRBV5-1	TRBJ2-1	CASSPRASGLYNEQFF	TGCGCCAGCAGCCCCCGTGCTAGCGGGCTCTACAATGAGCAGTTCTTC
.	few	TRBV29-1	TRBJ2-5	CSVEGGLQETQYF	TGCAGCGTTGAAGGGGGACTCCAAGAGACCCAGTACTTC
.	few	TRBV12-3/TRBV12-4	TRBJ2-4	CASSGDIQNIQYF	TGTGCCAGCAGTGGGGACATCCAAAACATTCAGTACTTC
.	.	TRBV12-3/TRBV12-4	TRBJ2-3	CASSLDKNTQYF	TGTGCCAGCAGTTTGGATAAGAATACGCAGTATTTT
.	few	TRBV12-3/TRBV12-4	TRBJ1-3	CASSPRSFPSGNTIYF	TGTGCCAGCAGTCCACGGTCTTTCCCGTCTGGAAACACCATATATTTT
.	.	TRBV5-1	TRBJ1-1	CASTLQENTEAFF	TGCGCCAGCACCCTGCAGGAGAACACTGAAGCTTTCTTT
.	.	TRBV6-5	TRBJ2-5	CASSYSGTQETQYF	TGTGCCAGCAGTTACTCAGGGACCCAAGAGACCCAGTACTTC
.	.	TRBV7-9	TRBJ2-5	CASSQEGTQYF	TGTGCCAGCAGCCAGGAGGGGACCCAGTACTTC
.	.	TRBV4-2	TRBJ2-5	CASSQELLGYVETQYF	TGTGCCAGCAGCCAAGAATTATTGGGCTACGTGGAGACCCAGTACTTC
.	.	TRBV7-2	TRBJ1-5	CASSLVQGTDQPQHF	TGTGCCAGCAGCTTGGTGCAGGGGACTGATCAGCCCCAGCATTTT
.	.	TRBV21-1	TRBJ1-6	CASSSLRWGQDNSYNSPLHF	TGTGCCAGCAGCAGCCTAAGATGGGGACAGGACAACTCCTATAATTCACCCCTCCACTTT
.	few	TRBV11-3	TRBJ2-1	CASSPPGQFSSYNEQFF	TGTGCCAGCAGCCCGCCTGGACAGTTCAGCTCCTACAATGAGCAGTTCTTC